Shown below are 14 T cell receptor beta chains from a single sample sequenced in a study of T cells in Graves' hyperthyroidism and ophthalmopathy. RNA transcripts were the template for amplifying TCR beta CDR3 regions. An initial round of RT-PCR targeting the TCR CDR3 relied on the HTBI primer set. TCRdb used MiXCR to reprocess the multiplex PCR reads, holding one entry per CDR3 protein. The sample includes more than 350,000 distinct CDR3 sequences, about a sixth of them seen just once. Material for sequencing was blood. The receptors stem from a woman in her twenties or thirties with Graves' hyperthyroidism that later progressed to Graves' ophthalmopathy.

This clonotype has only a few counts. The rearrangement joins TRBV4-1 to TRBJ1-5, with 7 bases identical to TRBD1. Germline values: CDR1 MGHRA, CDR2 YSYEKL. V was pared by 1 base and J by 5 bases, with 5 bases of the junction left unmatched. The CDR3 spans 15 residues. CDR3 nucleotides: TGCGCCAGCAGCCAAGCGACAGGGTTTGATCAGCCCCAGCATTTT. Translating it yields CASSQATGFDQPQHF.

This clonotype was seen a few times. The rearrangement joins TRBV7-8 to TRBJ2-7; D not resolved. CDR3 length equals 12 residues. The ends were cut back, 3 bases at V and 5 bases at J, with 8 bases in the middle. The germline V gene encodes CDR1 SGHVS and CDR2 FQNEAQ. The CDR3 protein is CASSFSKDEQYF. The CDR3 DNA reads TGTGCCAGCAGCTTTTCGAAGGACGAGCAGTACTTC.

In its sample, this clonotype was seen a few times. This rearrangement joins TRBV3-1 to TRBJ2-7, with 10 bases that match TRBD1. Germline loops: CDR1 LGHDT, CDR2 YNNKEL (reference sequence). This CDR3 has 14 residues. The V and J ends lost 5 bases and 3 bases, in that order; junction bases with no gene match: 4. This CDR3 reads CASSAGTGVYEQYF. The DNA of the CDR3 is TGTGCCAGCAGCGCCGGGACAGGGGTCTACGAGCAGTACTTC.

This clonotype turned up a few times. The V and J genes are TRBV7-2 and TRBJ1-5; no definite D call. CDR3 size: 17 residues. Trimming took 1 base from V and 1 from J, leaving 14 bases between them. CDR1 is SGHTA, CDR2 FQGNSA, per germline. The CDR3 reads CASSLVSGMVSNQPQHF. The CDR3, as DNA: TGTGCCAGCAGCTTAGTGTCCGGGATGGTCAGCAATCAGCCCCAGCATTTT.

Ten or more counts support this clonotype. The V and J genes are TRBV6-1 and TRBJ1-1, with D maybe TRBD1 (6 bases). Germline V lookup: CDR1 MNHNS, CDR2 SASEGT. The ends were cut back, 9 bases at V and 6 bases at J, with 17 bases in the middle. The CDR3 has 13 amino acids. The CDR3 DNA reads TGTGCCAGTTTTTGGAGGGGGAAGTCTGAAGCTTTCTTT. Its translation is CASFWRGKSEAFF.

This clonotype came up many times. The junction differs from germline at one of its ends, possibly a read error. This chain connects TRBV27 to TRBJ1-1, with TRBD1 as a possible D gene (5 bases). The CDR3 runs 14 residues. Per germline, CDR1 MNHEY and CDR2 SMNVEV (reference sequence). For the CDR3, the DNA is TGTGCCAGCTGGAAAGGGGCGGCGGACACTGAAGCTTCCTTT. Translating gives CASWKGAADTEASF.

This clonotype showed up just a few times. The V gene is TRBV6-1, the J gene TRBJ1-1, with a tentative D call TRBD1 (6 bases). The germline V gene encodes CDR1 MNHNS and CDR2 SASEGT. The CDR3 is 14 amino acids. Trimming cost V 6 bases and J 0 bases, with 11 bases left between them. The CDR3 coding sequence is TGTGCCAGCAGAAGACAGGAGCTGAACACTGAAGCTTTCTTT. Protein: CASRRQELNTEAFF.

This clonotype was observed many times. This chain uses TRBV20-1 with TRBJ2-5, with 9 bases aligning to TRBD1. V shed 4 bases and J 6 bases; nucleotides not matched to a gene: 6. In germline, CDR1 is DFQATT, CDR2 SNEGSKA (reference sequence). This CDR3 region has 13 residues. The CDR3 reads CSAKGQGLKTQYF. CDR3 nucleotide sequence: TGCAGTGCTAAAGGACAGGGGCTAAAGACCCAGTACTTC.

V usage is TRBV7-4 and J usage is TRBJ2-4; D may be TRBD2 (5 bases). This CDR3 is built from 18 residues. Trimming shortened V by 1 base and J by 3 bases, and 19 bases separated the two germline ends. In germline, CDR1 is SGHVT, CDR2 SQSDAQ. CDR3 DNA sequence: TGTGCCAGCAGCTTAGGGTCTGTTCAGCGGATTGACAAAAACATTCAGTACTTC. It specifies CASSLGSVQRIDKNIQYF. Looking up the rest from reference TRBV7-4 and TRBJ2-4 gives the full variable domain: GAGVSQSPRYKVAKRGRDVALRCDSISGHVTLYWYRQTLGQGSEVLTYSQSDAQRDKSGRPSGRFSAERPERSVSTLKIQRTEQGDSAVYLCASSLGSVQRIDKNIQYFGAGTRLSVL.

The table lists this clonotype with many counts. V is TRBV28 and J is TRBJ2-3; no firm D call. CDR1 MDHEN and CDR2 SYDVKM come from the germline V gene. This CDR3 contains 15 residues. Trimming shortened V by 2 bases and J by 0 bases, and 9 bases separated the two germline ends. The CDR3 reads CASSLDVTSTDTQYF. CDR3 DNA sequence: TGTGCCAGCAGTTTAGACGTTACTAGCACAGATACGCAGTATTTT.

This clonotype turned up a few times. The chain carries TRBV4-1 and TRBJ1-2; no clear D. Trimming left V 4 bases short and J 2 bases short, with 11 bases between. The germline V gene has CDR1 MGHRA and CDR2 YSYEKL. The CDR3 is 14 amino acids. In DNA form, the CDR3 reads TGCGCCAGCAGCCTCCTGACATCCAACTATGGCTACACCTTC. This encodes CASSLLTSNYGYTF.

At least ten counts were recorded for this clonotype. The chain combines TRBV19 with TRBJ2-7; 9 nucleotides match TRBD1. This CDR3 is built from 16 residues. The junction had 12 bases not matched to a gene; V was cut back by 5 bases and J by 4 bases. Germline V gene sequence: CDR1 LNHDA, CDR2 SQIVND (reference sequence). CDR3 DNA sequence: TGTGCCAGTAGTCCGCGTACAGGGGGCCAATCTTACGAGCAGTACTTC. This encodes CASSPRTGGQSYEQYF. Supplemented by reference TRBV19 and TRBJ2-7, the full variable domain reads DGGITQSPKYLFRKEGQNVTLSCEQNLNHDAMYWYRQDPGQGLRLIYYSQIVNDFQKGDIAEGYSVSREKKESFPLTVTSAQKNPTAFYLCASSPRTGGQSYEQYFGPGTRLTVT.

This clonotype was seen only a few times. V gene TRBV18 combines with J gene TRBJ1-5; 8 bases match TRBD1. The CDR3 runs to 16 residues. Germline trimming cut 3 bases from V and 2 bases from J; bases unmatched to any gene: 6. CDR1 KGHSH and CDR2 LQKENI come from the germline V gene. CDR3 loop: CASSPGTGAGNQPQHF. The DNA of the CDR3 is TGTGCCAGCTCACCCGGGACAGGCGCCGGCAATCAGCCCCAGCATTTT.

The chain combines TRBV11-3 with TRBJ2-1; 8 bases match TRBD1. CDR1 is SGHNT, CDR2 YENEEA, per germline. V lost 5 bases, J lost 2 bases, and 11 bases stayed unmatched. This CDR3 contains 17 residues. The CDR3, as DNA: TGTGCCAGCAGCCGCGGACAGGGAAGCTCCCCCTACAATGAGCAGTTCTTC. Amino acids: CASSRGQGSSPYNEQFF.